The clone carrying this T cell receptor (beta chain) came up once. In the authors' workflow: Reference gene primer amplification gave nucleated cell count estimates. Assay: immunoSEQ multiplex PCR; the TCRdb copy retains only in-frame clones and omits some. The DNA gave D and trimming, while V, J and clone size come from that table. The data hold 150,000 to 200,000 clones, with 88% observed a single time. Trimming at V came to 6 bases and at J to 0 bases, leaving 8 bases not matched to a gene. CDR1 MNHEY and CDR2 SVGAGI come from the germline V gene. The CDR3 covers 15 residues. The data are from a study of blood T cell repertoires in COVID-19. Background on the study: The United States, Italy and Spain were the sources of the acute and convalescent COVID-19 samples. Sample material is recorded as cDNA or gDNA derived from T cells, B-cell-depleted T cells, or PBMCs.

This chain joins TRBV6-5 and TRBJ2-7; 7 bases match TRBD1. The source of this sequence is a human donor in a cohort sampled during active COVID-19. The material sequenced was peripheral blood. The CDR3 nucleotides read TGTGCCAGCAGCCTCCAAACAGGGGACTCCTACGAGCAGTACTTC. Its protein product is CASSLQTGDSYEQYF.